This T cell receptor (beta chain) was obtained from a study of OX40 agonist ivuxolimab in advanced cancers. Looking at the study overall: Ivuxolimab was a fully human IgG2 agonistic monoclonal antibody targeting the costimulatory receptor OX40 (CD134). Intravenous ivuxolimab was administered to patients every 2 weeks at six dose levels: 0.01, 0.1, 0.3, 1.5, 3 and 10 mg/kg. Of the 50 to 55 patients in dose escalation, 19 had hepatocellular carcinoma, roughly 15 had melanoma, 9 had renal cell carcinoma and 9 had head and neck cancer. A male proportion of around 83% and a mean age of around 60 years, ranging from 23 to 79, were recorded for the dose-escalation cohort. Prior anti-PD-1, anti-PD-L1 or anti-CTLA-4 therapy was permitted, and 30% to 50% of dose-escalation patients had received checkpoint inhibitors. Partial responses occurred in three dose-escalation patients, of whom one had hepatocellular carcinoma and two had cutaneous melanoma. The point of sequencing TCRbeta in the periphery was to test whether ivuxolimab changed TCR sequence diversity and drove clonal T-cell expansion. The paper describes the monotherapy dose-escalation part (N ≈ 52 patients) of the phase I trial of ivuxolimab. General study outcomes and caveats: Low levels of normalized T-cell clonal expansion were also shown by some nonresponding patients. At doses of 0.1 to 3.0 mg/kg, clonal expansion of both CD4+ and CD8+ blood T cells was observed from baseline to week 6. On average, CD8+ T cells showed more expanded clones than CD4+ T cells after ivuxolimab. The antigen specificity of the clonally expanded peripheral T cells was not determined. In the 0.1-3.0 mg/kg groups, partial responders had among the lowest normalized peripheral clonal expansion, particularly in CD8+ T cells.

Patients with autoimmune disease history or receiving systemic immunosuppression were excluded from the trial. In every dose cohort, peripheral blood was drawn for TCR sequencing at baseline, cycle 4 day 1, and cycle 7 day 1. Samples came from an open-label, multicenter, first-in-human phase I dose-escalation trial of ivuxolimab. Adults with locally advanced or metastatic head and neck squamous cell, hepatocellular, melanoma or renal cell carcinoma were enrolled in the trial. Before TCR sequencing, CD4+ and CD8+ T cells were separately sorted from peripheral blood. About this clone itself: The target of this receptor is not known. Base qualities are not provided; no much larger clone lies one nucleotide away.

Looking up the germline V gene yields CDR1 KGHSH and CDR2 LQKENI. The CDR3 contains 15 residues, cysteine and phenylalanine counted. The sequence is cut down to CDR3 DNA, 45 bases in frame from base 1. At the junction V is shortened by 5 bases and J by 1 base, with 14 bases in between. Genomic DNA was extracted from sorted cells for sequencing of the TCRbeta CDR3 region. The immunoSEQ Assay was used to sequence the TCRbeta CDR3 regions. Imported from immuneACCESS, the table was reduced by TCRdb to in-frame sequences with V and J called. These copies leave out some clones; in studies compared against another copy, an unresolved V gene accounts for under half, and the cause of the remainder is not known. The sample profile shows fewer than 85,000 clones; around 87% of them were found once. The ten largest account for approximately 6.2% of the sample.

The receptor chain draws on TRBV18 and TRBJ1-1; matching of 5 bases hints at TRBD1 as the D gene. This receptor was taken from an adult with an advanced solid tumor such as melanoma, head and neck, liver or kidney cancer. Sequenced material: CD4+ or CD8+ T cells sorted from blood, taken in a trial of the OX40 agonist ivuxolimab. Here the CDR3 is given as CASSDFGGPNTEAFF. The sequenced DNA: TGTGCCAGCTCAGACTTCGGGGGACCGAACACTGAAGCTTTCTTT.